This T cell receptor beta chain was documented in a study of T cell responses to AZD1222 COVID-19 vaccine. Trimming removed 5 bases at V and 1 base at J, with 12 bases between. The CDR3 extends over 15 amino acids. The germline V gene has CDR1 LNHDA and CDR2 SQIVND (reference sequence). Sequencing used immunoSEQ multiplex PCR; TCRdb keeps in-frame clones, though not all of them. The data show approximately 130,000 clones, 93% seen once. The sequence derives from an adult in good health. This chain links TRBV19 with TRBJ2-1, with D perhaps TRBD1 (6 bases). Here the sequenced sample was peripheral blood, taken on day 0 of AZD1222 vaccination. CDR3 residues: CASSLTGPSYNEQFF. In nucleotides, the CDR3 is TGTGCCAGTAGTCTTACAGGGCCTTCCTACAATGAGCAGTTCTTC.